These 8 T cell receptor beta chains were sequenced from one sample in a study of type 1 regulatory T cells. TCRdb reprocessed the reads with MiXCR, giving one entry per CDR3 protein. The sample consists of some 100,000 distinct CDR3 sequences, roughly 31% of them appearing once. Sequencing was performed on CD4+ T cells, either the whole sample or a sorted fraction (not recorded which). All receptors come from a human donor in good health.

The sample holds many counts of this clonotype. The chain is built from TRBV20-1 and TRBJ2-1, with 7 nucleotides matching TRBD2. The CDR3 is 16 residues long. Germline values: CDR1 DFQATT, CDR2 SNEGSKA (reference sequence). With 5 bases clipped from V and 0 bases from J, the junction kept 10 bases outside the gene matches. CDR3 DNA: TGCAGTGCTCCGGAGCGGGGTAAGAGCTCCTACAATGAGCAGTTCTTC. Residues: CSAPERGKSSYNEQFF.

The chain recombines TRBV5-1 with TRBJ2-2, with D unclear. Trimming removed 1 base at V and 5 bases at J, with 9 bases between. The CDR3 is made up of 14 amino acids. Germline V gene sequence: CDR1 SGHRS, CDR2 YFSETQ. CDR3 loop: CASSLPLGTGELFF. CDR3 nucleotides: TGCGCCAGCAGCTTGCCCCTCGGGACCGGGGAGCTGTTTTTT.

This clonotype has only a few counts. The gene calls are TRBV20-1 and TRBJ2-7; 9 bases line up with TRBD2. Germline V CDR1 and CDR2: DFQATT, SNEGSKA (reference sequence). This CDR3 is 15 amino acids long. V was pared by 2 bases and J by 1 base, with 6 bases of the junction left unmatched. CDR3 region: CSARISLAGSYEQYF. The CDR3 coding sequence is TGCAGTGCTAGAATATCCCTAGCGGGATCCTACGAGCAGTACTTC.

The chain is built from TRBV5-5 and TRBJ2-7; no firm D call. The germline CDR1 and CDR2 sequences are SGHKS and YYEKEE (reference sequence). The CDR3 extends over 12 amino acids. With 0 bases removed from V and 2 bases from J, the gap between germline ends came to 3 bases. The CDR3 reads CASSLAAYEQYF. The CDR3 nucleotides read TGTGCCAGCAGCTTGGCCGCCTACGAGCAGTACTTC.

CDR3 region: CASSLSLEETQYF. CDR3 nucleotides: TGTGCCAGCAGCTTAAGCCTAGAAGAGACCCAGTACTTC. The chain joins TRBV7-3 to TRBJ2-5; D is undetermined. The CDR3 covers 13 residues. V was shortened by 1 base and J by 3 bases, with 6 bases between the two germline ends. Germline CDR1 and CDR2: SGHTA and FQGTGA.

The chain is built from TRBV6-2 or TRBV6-3 and TRBJ1-1, with TRBD1 as a possible D gene (6 bases). V was trimmed by 11 bases and J by 3 bases, leaving 19 bases between them. There are 14 residues in the CDR3. Germline CDR1 is MNHEY and CDR2 is SVGEGT. The CDR3 loop reads CAAKIGQFYTEAFF. The CDR3 DNA reads TGTGCCGCAAAAATTGGACAGTTTTACACTGAAGCTTTCTTT.

This chain joins TRBV27 and TRBJ2-7; 7 bases align to TRBD2. The V and J ends lost 5 bases and 3 bases, in that order; junction bases with no gene match: 7. The germline CDR1 and CDR2 sequences are MNHEY and SMNVEV (reference sequence). The CDR3 runs 14 residues. In DNA, the CDR3 is TGTGCCAGCAGTCGGAGCCTAGCGGACTACGAGCAGTACTTC. It yields the protein CASSRSLADYEQYF.

This clonotype was detected once. The chain employs TRBV7-9 and TRBJ2-6; D not certain. The V gene's germline CDR1 is SEHNR and CDR2 FQNEAQ (reference sequence). The CDR3 is made up of 16 amino acids. Trimming removed 1 base from V and 0 bases from J, with 7 bases in between. The CDR3 loop is CASSLVLSSGANVLTF. Here the CDR3 DNA reads TGTGCCAGCAGCTTAGTTCTGTCCTCTGGGGCCAACGTCCTGACTTTC. The full variable domain, rest sourced from reference TRBV7-9 and TRBJ2-6, is DTGVSQNPRHKITKRGQNVTFRCDPISEHNRLYWYRQTLGQGPEFLTYFQNEAQLEKSRLLSDRFSAERPKGSFSTLEIQRTEQGDSAMYLCASSLVLSSGANVLTFGAGSRLTVL.